The rows below give T cell receptor beta chains drawn from one sample of a study of T-cell memory formation after mild COVID-19. TCRdb independently ran MiXCR on the 5' RACE reads; one entry per CDR3 protein. This repertoire shows 110,000 to 150,000 distinct CDR3 sequences, 14% found once; its top ten account for about 26%. The sample comprised PBMCs or a T cell subset sorted from them (not recorded which). These receptors came from an adult woman who had mild COVID-19 (a few samples of this study predate the infection). Cell type and time point are not known. Both conserved end residues are part of each CDR3. Each record gives: clone size, V gene, J gene, D gene, CDR3 DNA, CDR3 protein. A D gene is named only where the DNA matches it firmly. Clone sizes are given selectively: once, few, many, or a class where the clone is expanded.

clone_size: .
v_call: TRBV9
j_call: TRBJ2-5
d_call: .
cdr3_nt: TGTGCCAGCAGCGTAGCCAGCGACCAAGAGACCCAGTACTTC
cdr3_aa: CASSVASDQETQYF

clone_size: many
v_call: TRBV5-1
j_call: TRBJ2-1
d_call: .
cdr3_nt: TGCGCCAGCAGTGGCGGAAGCTCCTACAATGAGCAGTTCTTC
cdr3_aa: CASSGGSSYNEQFF

clone_size: .
v_call: TRBV2
j_call: TRBJ2-1
d_call: TRBD2
cdr3_nt: TGTGCCAGCAGTGGCTTGCACGGACTAGCGGGGGAATACAATGAGCAGTTCTTC
cdr3_aa: CASSGLHGLAGEYNEQFF

clone_size: many
v_call: TRBV12-3/TRBV12-4
j_call: TRBJ2-3
d_call: .
cdr3_nt: TGTGCCAGCAGTTTTCTAACAGATACGCAGTATTTT
cdr3_aa: CASSFLTDTQYF

clone_size: medium-sized
v_call: TRBV9
j_call: TRBJ2-5
d_call: TRBD1
cdr3_nt: TGTGCCAGCAGTGGGACAGGGGCTGGGGAGACCCAGTACTTC
cdr3_aa: CASSGTGAGETQYF

clone_size: many
v_call: TRBV11-3
j_call: TRBJ2-1
d_call: .
cdr3_nt: TGTGCCAGCAAGCAAAGCGGAACCACGACGCACAATGAGCAGTTCTTC
cdr3_aa: CASKQSGTTTHNEQFF

clone_size: .
v_call: TRBV20-1
j_call: TRBJ2-5
d_call: TRBD2
cdr3_nt: TGCAGTGCTAGGTTAATCGGTGGCGGGGAGGGGGAGACCCAGTACTTC
cdr3_aa: CSARLIGGGEGETQYF

clone_size: .
v_call: TRBV7-9
j_call: TRBJ1-1
d_call: .
cdr3_nt: TGTGCCAGCAGCTTATTTTGGACAGCCACGGGAGGAGCTTTCTTT
cdr3_aa: CASSLFWTATGGAFF

clone_size: many
v_call: TRBV12-3/TRBV12-4
j_call: TRBJ2-5
d_call: .
cdr3_nt: TGTGCCAGCAGTTTAGGGCCTGGAGAGACCCAGTACTTC
cdr3_aa: CASSLGPGETQYF

clone_size: .
v_call: TRBV11-2
j_call: TRBJ2-3
d_call: TRBD1
cdr3_nt: TGTGCCAGCAGCGCACAGGGGAACTTCGGCACAGATACGCAGTATTTT
cdr3_aa: CASSAQGNFGTDTQYF

clone_size: .
v_call: TRBV5-1
j_call: TRBJ1-5
d_call: TRBD1
cdr3_nt: TGCGCCAGCAGCTTGGCTACAGGGGATCAGCCCCAGCATTTT
cdr3_aa: CASSLATGDQPQHF

clone_size: few
v_call: TRBV7-9
j_call: TRBJ1-5
d_call: .
cdr3_nt: TGTGCCAGCAGCTCTGGACAACTGAATCAGCCCCAGCATTTT
cdr3_aa: CASSSGQLNQPQHF

clone_size: .
v_call: TRBV4-1
j_call: TRBJ1-4
d_call: TRBD1
cdr3_nt: TGCGCCAGCAGCCTGGGGCCGCAGGGGGCTGAGAATGAAAAACTGTTTTTT
cdr3_aa: CASSLGPQGAENEKLFF

clone_size: few
v_call: TRBV4-1
j_call: TRBJ2-3
d_call: .
cdr3_nt: TGCGCCAGCAGCCAAGTGGGGACTAGCACAGATACGCAGTATTTT
cdr3_aa: CASSQVGTSTDTQYF

clone_size: .
v_call: TRBV7-2
j_call: TRBJ2-1
d_call: TRBD1
cdr3_nt: TGTGCCAGCAGCTTAGTCCCCCAGGGGGCGATTGATGAGCAGTTCTTC
cdr3_aa: CASSLVPQGAIDEQFF

clone_size: few
v_call: TRBV5-1
j_call: TRBJ1-3
d_call: .
cdr3_nt: TGCGCCAGCAGCCAAAACGGAAACACCATATATTTT
cdr3_aa: CASSQNGNTIYF

clone_size: few
v_call: TRBV29-1
j_call: TRBJ1-2
d_call: TRBD1
cdr3_nt: TGCAGCGTGGACGAAGACGGACAGGGGCGATCTAACCTCTATGGCTACACCTTC
cdr3_aa: CSVDEDGQGRSNLYGYTF

clone_size: few
v_call: TRBV12-3/TRBV12-4
j_call: TRBJ2-5
d_call: TRBD2
cdr3_nt: TGTGCCAGCAGTTTAGAAACCGGACTAGCGGGGGGTCGTGAAGAGACCCAGTACTTC
cdr3_aa: CASSLETGLAGGREETQYF

clone_size: few
v_call: TRBV7-9
j_call: TRBJ1-1
d_call: TRBD1
cdr3_nt: TGTGCCAGCAGCTTAGGCCTCGTGACAGGGATTGATATGGCTTTCTTT
cdr3_aa: CASSLGLVTGIDMAFF

clone_size: few
v_call: TRBV6-5
j_call: TRBJ2-5
d_call: .
cdr3_nt: TGTGCCAGCAGTGGGGGGAGGAATGGTGAGACCCAGTACTTC
cdr3_aa: CASSGGRNGETQYF

clone_size: .
v_call: TRBV6-5
j_call: TRBJ2-2
d_call: TRBD1
cdr3_nt: TGTGCCAGCAGTCGCGACAGGGGGACGAACACCGGGGAGCTGTTTTTT
cdr3_aa: CASSRDRGTNTGELFF

clone_size: few
v_call: TRBV11-1
j_call: TRBJ2-5
d_call: TRBD1
cdr3_nt: TGTGCCAGCAGCGATTCGGTCAAACCGGGACAGGGGTTAGAGACCCAGTACTTC
cdr3_aa: CASSDSVKPGQGLETQYF

clone_size: .
v_call: TRBV4-1
j_call: TRBJ2-7
d_call: .
cdr3_nt: TGCGCCAGCAGCCAAGAGAGACAGTTCTACGAGCAGTACTTC
cdr3_aa: CASSQERQFYEQYF

clone_size: few
v_call: TRBV28
j_call: TRBJ1-2
d_call: .
cdr3_nt: TGTGCCAGCAGTACCCCTGGCAGCGCCCGGCGGGTTGCGGACTATGGCTACACCTTC
cdr3_aa: CASSTPGSARRVADYGYTF

clone_size: .
v_call: TRBV12-3/TRBV12-4
j_call: TRBJ1-5
d_call: .
cdr3_nt: TGTGCCAGCAGTTTACGGGCAGAACGGGCGGATCAGCCCCAGCATTTT
cdr3_aa: CASSLRAERADQPQHF

clone_size: .
v_call: TRBV10-3
j_call: TRBJ1-1
d_call: .
cdr3_nt: TGTGCCATCAGCGCCGGGGAATCTGAAGCTTTCTTT
cdr3_aa: CAISAGESEAFF